This note documents a single T cell receptor beta chain sequence. One junction end does not reproduce the germline sequence, and a read error may be involved. Measured with immunoSEQ multiplex PCR; TCRdb has only the in-frame clones, and not every one. The repertoire holds roughly 49,000 clones, with about 90% as singletons. This CDR3 spans 14 amino acids. Germline lookup yields CDR1 SGHNT and CDR2 YYREEE (reference sequence). The source of the sample is a study of OX40 agonist ivuxolimab in advanced cancers. Study summary: Participants averaged approximately 60 years of age (range roughly 23 to 90) and were 75% to 90% male.

The gene calls are TRBV5-4 and TRBJ2-1; 15 bases agree with TRBD2. The sequencing here drew on CD4+ or CD8+ T cells sorted from blood, taken in a trial of the OX40 agonist ivuxolimab. The sequence was obtained from an adult with an advanced solid tumor such as melanoma, head and neck, liver or kidney cancer. CDR3 residues: CASSLGTSGRAVIF. CDR3 in DNA: TGTGCCAGCAGCTTGGGGACTAGCGGGAGGGCCGTAATCTTC.